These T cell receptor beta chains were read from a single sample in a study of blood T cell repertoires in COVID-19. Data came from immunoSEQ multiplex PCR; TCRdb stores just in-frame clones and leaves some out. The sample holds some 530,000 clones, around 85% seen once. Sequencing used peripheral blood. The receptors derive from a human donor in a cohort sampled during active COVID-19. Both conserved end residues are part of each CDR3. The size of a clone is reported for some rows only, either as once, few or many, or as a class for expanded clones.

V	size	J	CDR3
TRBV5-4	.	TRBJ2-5	CASSLVGRDQETQYF
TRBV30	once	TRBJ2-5	CAWSVRGVQETQYF
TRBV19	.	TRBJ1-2	CASSTQGLGNYGYTF
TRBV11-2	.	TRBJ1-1	CASSISTGANTEAFF
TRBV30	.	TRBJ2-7	CAWSVQGAWNEQYF
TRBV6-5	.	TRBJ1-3	CASLSPGGNTIYF
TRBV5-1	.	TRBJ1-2	CASSLGGREDYGYTF
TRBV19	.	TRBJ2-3	CASSINSGSTDTQYF
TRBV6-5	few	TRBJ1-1	CASSFTSGTDTEAFF
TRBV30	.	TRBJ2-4	CAWTQGGDIQYF
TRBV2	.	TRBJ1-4	CASIPGTDNNEKLFF
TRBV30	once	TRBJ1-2	CAWSPPPQGGSYGYTF
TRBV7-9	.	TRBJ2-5	CASSRQGSYETQYF
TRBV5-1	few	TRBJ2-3	CASSPGRQTTDTQYF
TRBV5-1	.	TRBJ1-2	CASSFRSGRGYGYTF
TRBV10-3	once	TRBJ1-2	CAISPTGYGYTF
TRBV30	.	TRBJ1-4	CAWSARRSTNEKLFF
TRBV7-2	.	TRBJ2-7	CASSEGQGLQYEQYF
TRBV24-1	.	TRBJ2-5	CATSDGEWGLAGEETQYF
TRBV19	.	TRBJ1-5	CASSMTAGSNQPQHF
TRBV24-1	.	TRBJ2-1	CATSDSETHYNEQFF
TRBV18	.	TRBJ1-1	CASSPPGGFGTEAFF
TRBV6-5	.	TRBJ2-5	CASSAGQGARETQYF
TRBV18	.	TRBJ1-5	CASSPSGTGDQPQHF
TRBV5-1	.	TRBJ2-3	CASSQGTSGTDTQYF
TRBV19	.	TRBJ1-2	CASSIFSGSYGYTF
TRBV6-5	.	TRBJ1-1	CASSPSRTSNTEAFF
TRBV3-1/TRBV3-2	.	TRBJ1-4	CASSPNRDEKLFF
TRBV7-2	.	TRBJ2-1	CASSLRTSGPPPYNEQFF
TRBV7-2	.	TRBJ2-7	CASSWGWGLSYEQYF
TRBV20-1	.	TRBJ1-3	CSASSPYSGNTIYF
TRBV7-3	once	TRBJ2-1	CASSLSSGDGGNEQFF
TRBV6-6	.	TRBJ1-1	CASSYGGGTNTEAFF
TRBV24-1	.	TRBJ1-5	CATSETGDQPQHF
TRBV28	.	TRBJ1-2	CASSLYQNYGYTF
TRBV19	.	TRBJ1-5	CASSINWGRNQPQHF
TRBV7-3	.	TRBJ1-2	CASSLGPGPLYGYTF
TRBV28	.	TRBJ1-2	CASSLRGTYGYTF
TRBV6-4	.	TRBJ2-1	CASSVDRGDYNEQFF
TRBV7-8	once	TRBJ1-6	CASSPLIAGTGRSPLHF
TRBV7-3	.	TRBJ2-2	CASSLRTSGSGSGELFF
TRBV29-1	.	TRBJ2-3	CSVEGSGQGTDTQYF
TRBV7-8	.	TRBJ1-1	CASSLKVRGQGDTEAFF
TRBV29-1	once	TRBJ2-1	CSVNRDRENEQFF
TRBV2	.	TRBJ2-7	CASSDPAGGPAEQYF
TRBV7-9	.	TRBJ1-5	CASSFGNSNQPQHF
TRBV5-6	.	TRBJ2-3	CASSLWVAGNTDTQYF
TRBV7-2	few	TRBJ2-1	CASSLVGGSYNEQFF
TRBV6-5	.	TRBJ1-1	CASSRQGQESEAFF
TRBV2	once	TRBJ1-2	CASRYRGLNYGYTF
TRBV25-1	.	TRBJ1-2	CASSAHSTGLDGYTF
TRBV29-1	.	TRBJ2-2	CSVPGQANTGELFF